This TCR beta chain came from a study of PD-L1 blockade in urothelial cancer. Study in general: The patients first took atezolizumab in 2014, receiving 1,200 mg intravenously every 3 weeks.

Trimming pared 5 bases from V and 9 bases from J, leaving 15 bases between. Germline lookup yields CDR1 SGDLS and CDR2 YYNGEE. The length of the CDR3 is 13 residues. Measured with immunoSEQ multiplex PCR; TCRdb has only the in-frame clones, and not every one. The sample lists 45,000 to 60,000 clones; 85% were seen once. As for time point: pretreatment peripheral blood. This sample comprised PBMCs, obtained around atezolizumab (anti-PD-L1) treatment. This sequence joins TRBV9 and TRBJ2-1; possibly TRBD1 for D (6 bases). The TCR was taken from a man between 65 and 85 years old with urothelial cancer. CDR3 DNA: TGTGCCAGCAGTGGGGGCCCGTCGGGTGAGCAGTTCTTC. Protein sequence: CASSGGPSGEQFF.